This entry lists 23 T cell receptor beta chains sequenced from one sample in a study of blood T cell repertoires in COVID-19. Libraries were prepared by immunoSEQ multiplex PCR; TCRdb keeps only in-frame clonotypes and omits some of them. The sample holds hundreds of thousands of clones, around 80% seen once. Input material: peripheral blood. These TCRs come from a woman aged 40 to 50 with active or convalescent COVID-19.

The chain has TRBV10-3 and TRBJ2-3, with 7 positions matching TRBD1. V shed 4 bases, J shed 2 bases, and the junction held 3 bases outside the gene matches. The CDR3 runs 14 residues. Germline CDR1 reads ENHRY; CDR2 reads SYGVKD. CDR3 loop: CAISVGGDTDTQYF. The CDR3 nucleotides read TGTGCCATCAGTGTAGGGGGCGACACAGATACGCAGTATTTT.

In nucleotides, the CDR3 is TGTGCCAGCAGGAAGGAGACAGGAGCCAACTATGGCTACACCTTC. This gives the protein CASRKETGANYGYTF. The chain combines TRBV28 with TRBJ1-2; a possible D gene is TRBD1 (6 bases). This CDR3 is 15 amino acids long. CDR1 is MDHEN and CDR2 is SYDVKM in the germline V gene. The ends were cut back, 6 bases at V and 2 bases at J, with 16 bases in the middle.

The genes are TRBV5-1 and TRBJ2-3; 8 bases are shared with TRBD2. CDR1 is SGHRS, CDR2 YFSETQ, per germline. This CDR3 has 17 residues. V lost 7 bases to trimming and J lost 6 bases; unmatched junction nucleotides: 19. DNA for the CDR3: TGCGCCAGCTTATCCGCCCGGCGGGGGGTACGGGCCGATACGCAGTATTTT. Encoded protein: CASLSARRGVRADTQYF.

The rearrangement uses TRBV18 and TRBJ2-1; 8 positions agree with TRBD2. Looked up from germline, CDR1 is KGHSH and CDR2 is LQKENI. V lost 5 bases and J lost 8; bases outside the gene matches: 14. The CDR3 is made up of 16 amino acids. DNA of the CDR3: TGTGCCAGCTCATGGCTAGCGGGCCAAACGAGGGATGAGCAGTTCTTC. It translates to CASSWLAGQTRDEQFF.

V usage is TRBV5-1 and J usage is TRBJ2-1; 10 bases fit TRBD1. Germline CDR1 is SGHRS and CDR2 is YFSETQ. This CDR3 is built from 19 residues. V dropped 3 bases and J dropped 4; count of bases not matched to a gene: 16. CDR3 in DNA: TGCGCCAGCAGCTCCGGACAGGGGGTTGGACACCCCCCTTACAATGAGCAGTTCTTC. Translated, it gives CASSSGQGVGHPPYNEQFF. Full variable domain (outside the CDR3, taken from reference TRBV5-1 and TRBJ2-1): KAGVTQTPRYLIKTRGQQVTLSCSPISGHRSVSWYQQTPGQGLQFLFEYFSETQRNKGNFPGRFSGRQFSNSRSEMNVSTLELGDSALYLCASSSGQGVGHPPYNEQFFGPGTRLTVL.

This clone occurred a few times. The chain has TRBV3-1 (or the pseudogene TRBV3-2) and TRBJ1-3; D is unclear. There are 15 residues in the CDR3. Trimming removed 1 base from V and 1 base from J, with 8 bases in between. The germline V gene encodes CDR1 LGHDT and CDR2 YNNKEL (reference sequence). Here the CDR3 DNA reads TGTGCCAGCAGCCAAGCCAGGCAGTCTGGAAACACCATATATTTT. It is translated as CASSQARQSGNTIYF.

J is TRBJ2-5 and V is TRBV7-9; the match to TRBD1 covers 8 bases. Losses at the gene ends were 11 bases for V and 7 bases for J; bases not matched to a gene: 15. Germline lookup yields CDR1 SEHNR and CDR2 FQNEAQ (reference sequence). The CDR3 totals 14 residues. The CDR3: CALGGSQGAGTQYF. Written as DNA, the CDR3 is TGTGCCTTGGGCGGTTCGCAGGGGGCTGGGACCCAGTACTTC. Full variable domain (outside the CDR3, taken from reference TRBV7-9 and TRBJ2-5): DTGVSQNPRHKITKRGQNVTFRCDPISEHNRLYWYRQTLGQGPEFLTYFQNEAQLEKSRLLSDRFSAERPKGSFSTLEIQRTEQGDSAMYLCALGGSQGAGTQYFGPGTRLLVL.

This clone appeared a single time. The V gene is TRBV5-1, the J gene TRBJ1-1; 7 positions agree with TRBD1. This CDR3 spans 15 amino acids. V lost 4 bases and J lost 0; bases outside the gene matches: 6. Germline V gene data show CDR1 as SGHRS and CDR2 as YFSETQ. CDR3 residues: CASSQGGQMNTEAFF. In DNA form, the CDR3 reads TGCGCCAGCAGCCAGGGGGGTCAGATGAACACTGAAGCTTTCTTT.

The chain links TRBV6-5 to TRBJ2-7; TRBD1 aligns across 7 bases. Germline V CDR1 and CDR2: MNHEY, SVGAGI. Losses at the gene ends were 6 bases for V and 3 bases for J; bases not matched to a gene: 11. This CDR3 has 15 residues. CDR3 amino acids: CASRVDRDLDYEQYF. DNA for the CDR3: TGTGCCAGCAGGGTAGACAGGGATCTTGACTACGAGCAGTACTTC.

This clone was picked up one time. The V and J genes are TRBV9 and TRBJ1-6, with D perhaps TRBD1 (6 bases). Germline CDR1 is SGDLS and CDR2 is YYNGEE. Trimming stripped 0 bases from V and 7 bases from J, with 11 bases between. The CDR3 extends over 15 amino acids. CDR3 residues: CASSVVSGANSPLHF. CDR3 bases: TGTGCCAGCAGCGTAGTTTCAGGGGCAAATTCACCCCTCCACTTT. The whole variable domain, remainder taken from reference TRBV9 and TRBJ1-6, is DSGVTQTPKHLITATGQRVTLRCSPRSGDLSVYWYQQSLDQGLQFLIQYYNGEERAKGNILERFSAQQFPDLHSELNLSSLELGDSALYFCASSVVSGANSPLHFGNGTRLTVT.

V usage is TRBV30 and J usage is TRBJ1-4; 8 bases map to TRBD1. Trimming cost V 3 bases and J 5 bases; bases outside gene matches: 8. The germline gives CDR1 GTSNPN, CDR2 SVGIG (reference sequence). This CDR3 is 15 amino acids long. The CDR3 region is CAWSAGGRSNEKLFF. The CDR3 region has the DNA TGTGCCTGGAGCGCAGGGGGCAGGTCGAATGAAAAACTGTTTTTT. Based on the CDR3 plus reference TRBV30 and TRBJ1-4, the full variable domain is SQTIHQWPATLVQPVGSPLSLECTVEGTSNPNLYWYRQAAGRGLQLLFYSVGIGQISSEVPQNLSASRPQDRQFILSSKKLLLSDSGFYLCAWSAGGRSNEKLFFGSGTQLSVL.

The chain couples TRBV2 to TRBJ1-3, with no clear D. Looked up from germline, CDR1 is SNHLY and CDR2 is FYNNEI. The CDR3 extends over 11 amino acids. Trimming removed 11 bases at V and 5 bases at J, with 10 bases between. The CDR3 DNA reads TGTGCCTTTCCGCGGCGAAACACCATATATTTT. This encodes CAFPRRNTIYF.

There are a few counts of this clone. The chain combines TRBV5-1 with TRBJ2-2; D might be TRBD2 (5 bases). The germline CDR1 and CDR2 sequences are SGHRS and YFSETQ. V was trimmed by 4 bases and J by 5 bases, leaving 15 bases between them. CDR3 length equals 15 residues. CDR3 region: CASSRTLTGTGELFF. The CDR3 DNA follows: TGCGCCAGCAGCAGGACTCTTACGGGAACCGGGGAGCTGTTTTTT.

This clone was picked up one time. This sequence joins TRBV30 and TRBJ1-1; D unresolved. V was trimmed by 0 bases and J by 6 bases, leaving 5 bases between them. The V gene's germline CDR1 is GTSNPN and CDR2 SVGIG (reference sequence). The CDR3 is 11 amino acids. As DNA, the CDR3 is TGTGCCTGGAGTGTACTGTCTGAAGCTTTCTTT. It translates to CAWSVLSEAFF.

The DNA of the CDR3 is TGCAGCGTTGATTTAAGCACAGATACGCAGTATTTT. Its protein product is CSVDLSTDTQYF. The rearrangement joins TRBV29-1 to TRBJ2-3; D is undetermined. The V end lost 3 bases, the J end lost 0 bases, and 4 bases lay between the germline ends. Germline CDR1 and CDR2: SQVTM and ANQGSEA. CDR3 length: 12 amino acids.

A single count supports this clone. Here the CDR3 DNA reads TGTGCCAGCAGCTATACAGGGTGGGAGACCCAGTACTTC. Its translation is CASSYTGWETQYF. The chain carries TRBV11-3 and TRBJ2-5, with D possibly TRBD1 on 6 matching bases. The CDR3 consists of 13 residues. The germline CDR1 and CDR2 sequences are SGHNT and YENEEA. The V and J ends lost 4 bases and 5 bases respectively, with 11 bases between them. Using reference TRBV11-3 and TRBJ2-5 for the parts outside the CDR3, the full variable domain is EAGVVQSPRYKIIEKKQPVAFWCNPISGHNTLYWYLQNLGQGPELLIRYENEEAVDDSQLPKDRFSAERLKGVDSTLKIQPAELGDSAVYLCASSYTGWETQYFGPGTRLLVL.

The chain links TRBV4-1 to TRBJ2-1, with TRBD1 as a possible D gene (8 bases). The CDR3 spans 14 residues. V was clipped by 8 bases and J by 9 bases, with 20 bases between them. Per germline, CDR1 MGHRA and CDR2 YSYEKL. The CDR3 coding sequence is TGCGCCAGCGCCAGGGGGCAGGAGCGGGGTGAGCAGTTCTTC. It is translated as CASARGQERGEQFF.

V is TRBV6-6 and J is TRBJ1-1; 8 bases are shared with TRBD1. Germline V gene sequence: CDR1 MNHNY, CDR2 SVGAGI (reference sequence). The CDR3 loop spans 15 amino acids. Germline trimming cut 7 bases from V and 3 bases from J; bases unmatched to any gene: 10. The CDR3 region has the DNA TGTGCCAGCAAACGGGACAGGTCTCTCGACACTGAAGCTTTCTTT. It yields the protein CASKRDRSLDTEAFF.

The chain carries TRBV7-9 and TRBJ1-5; D unresolved. Germline V gene data show CDR1 as SEHNR and CDR2 as FQNEAQ (reference sequence). The CDR3 consists of 15 residues. V was shortened by 5 bases and J by 3 bases, with 14 bases between the two germline ends. The CDR3, as DNA: TGTGCCAGCAGCCGGGGTGGGCGGGACAATCAGCCCCAGCATTTT. Translating gives CASSRGGRDNQPQHF. The whole variable domain, remainder taken from reference TRBV7-9 and TRBJ1-5, is DTGVSQNPRHKITKRGQNVTFRCDPISEHNRLYWYRQTLGQGPEFLTYFQNEAQLEKSRLLSDRFSAERPKGSFSTLEIQRTEQGDSAMYLCASSRGGRDNQPQHFGDGTRLSIL.

J is TRBJ2-5 and V is TRBV3-1 (or the pseudogene TRBV3-2), with D possibly TRBD2 on 5 matching bases. The length of the CDR3 is 12 residues. The germline CDR1 and CDR2 sequences are LGHDT and YNNKEL (reference sequence). Deletions cut 4 bases from V and 10 bases from J, with 13 bases between. The CDR3 DNA reads as TGTGCCAGCAGCCGAGTTGTGGGGAGCCAGTACTTC. Amino acid sequence: CASSRVVGSQYF.

The rearrangement uses TRBV5-6 and TRBJ1-2, with D hard to call. V shed 3 bases and J shed 5 bases, with 14 bases lying between them. The CDR3 runs to 14 residues. CDR1 is SGHDT and CDR2 is YYEEEE in the germline V gene. The DNA for the CDR3 is TGTGCCAGCAGCTCGTTAATCGGAGGATATGGCTACACCTTC. Translating it yields CASSSLIGGYGYTF. Together with reference TRBV5-6 and TRBJ1-2, the CDR3 gives the full variable domain: DAGVTQSPTHLIKTRGQQVTLRCSPKSGHDTVSWYQQALGQGPQFIFQYYEEEERQRGNFPDRFSGHQFPNYSSELNVNALLLGDSALYLCASSSLIGGYGYTFGSGTRLTVV.

J is TRBJ2-1 and V is TRBV9, with D tentatively TRBD2 (5 bases). Trimming stripped 4 bases from V and 4 bases from J, with 12 bases between. CDR1 and CDR2 from the germline V gene are SGDLS and YYNGEE. The CDR3 runs 14 residues. The CDR3 DNA reads as TGTGCCAGCAGCCCTGCAGAGGGTTACAATGAGCAGTTCTTC. It is translated as CASSPAEGYNEQFF.

V is TRBV15 and J is TRBJ1-5, with D possibly matching TRBD1 (5 bases). Trimming removed 4 bases from V and 9 bases from J, with 13 bases in between. The CDR3 spans 13 residues. Germline CDR1 is LNHNV and CDR2 is YYDKDF (reference sequence). The CDR3: CATSTGKMGPQHF. CDR3 in DNA: TGTGCCACCAGCACAGGGAAGATGGGGCCCCAGCATTTT. Full variable domain (rest looked up from reference TRBV15 and TRBJ1-5): DAMVIQNPRYQVTQFGKPVTLSCSQTLNHNVMYWYQQKSSQAPKLLFHYYDKDFNNEADTPDNFQSRRPNTSFCFLDIRSPGLGDTAMYLCATSTGKMGPQHFGDGTRLSIL.